The 18 T cell receptor beta chains reported below all come from one sample, sequenced in a study of blood T cell repertoires in COVID-19 (dated by TCRdb to the early 2020s). Library prep was done by the immunoSEQ multiplex PCR assay. What TCRdb holds here is the immuneACCESS table cut down to in-frame rearrangements. Part of the clones is not present; checked against another copy, under half of the missing clones reflect an unresolved V gene, and the others are unexplained. This sample has 45,000 to 50,000 clones in its table, and roughly nine tenths of those were observed once. The top ten clones comprise 8.5% to 10% of the sample. Sequenced sample: peripheral blood. Source of these receptors: a human donor in a cohort sampled during active COVID-19.

In this sample, this clone turned up once. The rearrangement links TRBV29-1 to TRBJ1-1; D is perhaps TRBD1 (6 bases). Germline V lookup: CDR1 SQVTM, CDR2 ANQGSEA. The length of the CDR3 is 13 residues. V was clipped by 3 bases and J by 3 bases, with 11 bases between them. CDR3 amino acids: CSVDWGTHTEAFF. CDR3 nucleotides: TGCAGCGTTGATTGGGGGACACACACTGAAGCTTTCTTT.

The chain joins TRBV2 to TRBJ2-7; D is possibly TRBD1 (6 bases). The V gene lost 7 bases and the J gene lost 4 bases, with 11 bases spanning the gap. Germline-derived CDR1 and CDR2 are SNHLY and FYNNEI. There are 12 residues in the CDR3. The CDR3 here is CASNFGQYEQYF. The CDR3 nucleotides are TGTGCCAGCAACTTCGGACAGTACGAGCAGTACTTC.

V is TRBV4-1 and J is TRBJ1-2; D gene ambiguous. The germline V gene encodes CDR1 MGHRA and CDR2 YSYEKL. Trimming took 1 base from V and 4 from J, leaving 13 bases between them. CDR3 size: 15 residues. The CDR3 coding sequence is TGCGCCAGCAGCCAAGCGGGGATTGAGGCCTATGGCTACACCTTC. It codes for CASSQAGIEAYGYTF.

This chain joins TRBV9 and TRBJ2-3, with 9 bases identical to TRBD2. The CDR3 is 16 amino acids. The germline V gene has CDR1 SGDLS and CDR2 YYNGEE. V shed 3 bases and J 0 bases; nucleotides not matched to a gene: 5. CDR3 bases: TGTGCCAGCAGCGCGCTAGCGGGGACTAGCACAGATACGCAGTATTTT. Translation gives CASSALAGTSTDTQYF.

The V and J genes are TRBV6-5 and TRBJ1-2; D is possibly TRBD1 (5 bases). The ends were cut back, 5 bases at V and 6 bases at J, with 16 bases in the middle. The CDR3 runs 14 residues. CDR1 and CDR2 from the germline V gene are MNHEY and SVGAGI. As DNA, the CDR3 is TGTGCCAGCAGTAGCCAATTGGGGCTAGATGGCTACACCTTC. Encoded protein: CASSSQLGLDGYTF.

The rearrangement joins TRBV6-5 to TRBJ2-1; 13 bases agree with TRBD2. The junction had 9 bases not matched to a gene; V was cut back by 4 bases and J by 9 bases. Germline CDR1 MNHEY, CDR2 SVGAGI. The CDR3 runs 16 residues. CDR3: CASSSQLAGGLGEQFF. The CDR3 DNA is TGTGCCAGCAGTTCCCAACTAGCGGGGGGGCTCGGTGAGCAGTTCTTC.

The chain joins TRBV7-6 to TRBJ1-6; D is ambiguous. Trimming removed 5 bases from V and 10 bases from J, with 12 bases in between. The CDR3 length is 13 residues. Germline assignment: CDR1 SGHVS and CDR2 FNYEAQ. The CDR3 loop is CASSADNQSPLHF. The CDR3 DNA reads as TGTGCCAGCAGCGCAGACAACCAATCACCCCTCCACTTT.

V gene TRBV27 combines with J gene TRBJ2-2; D call uncertain. Germline V gives CDR1 MNHEY, CDR2 SMNVEV (reference sequence). Trimming cost V 3 bases and J 3 bases, with 8 bases left between them. There are 14 residues in the CDR3. The CDR3 nucleotides read TGTGCCAGCAGTTTGATGCGAGACACCGGGGAGCTGTTTTTT. Protein product: CASSLMRDTGELFF.

Only one count was recorded for this clone. The chain links TRBV23-1 to TRBJ2-7; TRBD1 aligns across 8 bases. TRBV23-1 is recorded as an ORF, its role being uncertain. V was clipped by 0 bases and J by 3 bases; unmatched bases: 4. The CDR3 contains 15 residues. In DNA, the CDR3 is TGCGCCAGCAGTCAATCGGACAGGGAGATCTACGAGCAGTACTTC. Amino acid sequence: CASSQSDREIYEQYF.

This clone has just a few counts. This sequence joins TRBV7-9 and TRBJ1-6, with D unresolved. Trimming left V 1 base short and J 7 bases short, with 5 bases between. The CDR3 runs to 13 residues. Germline values: CDR1 SEHNR, CDR2 FQNEAQ (reference sequence). DNA of the CDR3: TGTGCCAGCAGCTTAGAGCTGAATTCACCCCTCCACTTT. Residues: CASSLELNSPLHF.

This rearrangement joins TRBV20-1 to TRBJ1-1; 7 bases agree with TRBD1. With V trimmed by 5 bases and J by 1 base, 7 bases remained unmatched. The CDR3 length is 14 residues. Germline CDR1 reads DFQATT; CDR2 reads SNEGSKA (reference sequence). The CDR3 coding sequence is TGCAGTGCTCGTGACAGGGTTCCGAACACTGAAGCTTTCTTT. It encodes CSARDRVPNTEAFF.

This clone showed up just once. The chain combines TRBV14 with TRBJ2-3; D remains unclear. V lost 1 base to trimming and J lost 3 bases, with 14 bases between them. The CDR3 is made up of 16 amino acids. The V gene's germline CDR1 is SGHDN and CDR2 FVKESK. In DNA form, the CDR3 reads TGTGCCAGCAGCCAAGCCTCCCCGGGTGGGACAGATACGCAGTATTTT. It encodes CASSQASPGGTDTQYF.

The V call is TRBV2, the J call TRBJ1-2; 7 positions agree with TRBD1. Trimming at V came to 7 bases and at J to 4 bases, leaving 9 bases not matched to a gene. The CDR3 spans 14 residues. Germline V gives CDR1 SNHLY, CDR2 FYNNEI. The CDR3 DNA reads as TGTGCCAGCATGCAACAGGGGTTTTTCTATGGCTACACCTTC. It specifies CASMQQGFFYGYTF.

The rearrangement uses TRBV28 and TRBJ2-6, with 10 bases lining up with TRBD2. Trimming took 6 bases from V and 3 from J; bases not matched to a gene: 11. Germline-derived CDR1 and CDR2 are MDHEN and SYDVKM. The CDR3 totals 18 residues. CDR3 loop: CASSGISGGLGGANVLTF. The CDR3 coding sequence is TGTGCCAGCAGCGGGATTAGCGGGGGGCTGGGTGGGGCCAACGTCCTGACTTTC.

This clone showed up just a few times. The chain combines TRBV10-3 with TRBJ2-1; no firm D call. The length of the CDR3 is 14 residues. V lost 7 bases and J 5 bases, leaving 15 bases between the germline ends. Germline values: CDR1 ENHRY, CDR2 SYGVKD. CDR3 region: CAITIAPPNNEQFF. The DNA of the CDR3 is TGTGCCATCACTATAGCTCCTCCTAACAATGAGCAGTTCTTC.

This clone was counted only a few times. The chain couples TRBV25-1 to TRBJ1-1; D remains ambiguous. Per germline, CDR1 MGHDK and CDR2 SYGVNS. The CDR3 contains 11 residues. V lost 6 bases to trimming and J lost 8 bases, with 10 bases between them. This chain's CDR3 is CASSSGEEAFF. CDR3 sequence (DNA): TGTGCCAGCAGCTCCGGGGAAGAAGCTTTCTTT.

V usage is TRBV19 and J usage is TRBJ2-5; 10 positions match TRBD1. Trimming removed 4 bases from V and 5 bases from J; junction bases left unmatched: 10. The CDR3 length is 16 residues. Germline V lookup: CDR1 LNHDA, CDR2 SQIVND (reference sequence). The CDR3 loop is CASSTPGQGNKETQYF. CDR3 nucleotide sequence: TGTGCCAGTAGTACCCCGGGACAGGGGAATAAGGAGACCCAGTACTTC.

This chain connects TRBV29-1 to TRBJ2-2; D gene uncertain. The germline gives CDR1 SQVTM, CDR2 ANQGSEA. The CDR3 loop spans 12 amino acids. V gave up 4 bases and J gave up 1 base, with 4 bases separating them. CDR3 DNA: TGCAGCGTTGGTCAGAACACCGGGGAGCTGTTTTTT. Its translation: CSVGQNTGELFF.